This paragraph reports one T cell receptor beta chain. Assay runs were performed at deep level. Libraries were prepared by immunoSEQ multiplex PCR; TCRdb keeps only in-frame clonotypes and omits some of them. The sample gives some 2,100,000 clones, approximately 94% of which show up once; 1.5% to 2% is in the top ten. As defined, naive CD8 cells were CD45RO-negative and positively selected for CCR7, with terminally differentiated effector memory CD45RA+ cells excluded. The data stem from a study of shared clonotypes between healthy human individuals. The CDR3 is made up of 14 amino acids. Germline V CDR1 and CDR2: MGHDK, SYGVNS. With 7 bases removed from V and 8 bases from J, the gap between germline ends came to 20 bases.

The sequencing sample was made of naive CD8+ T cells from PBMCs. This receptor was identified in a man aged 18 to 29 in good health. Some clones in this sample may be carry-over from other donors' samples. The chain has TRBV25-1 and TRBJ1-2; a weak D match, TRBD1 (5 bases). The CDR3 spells CASKSTGIMTGYTF. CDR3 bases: TGTGCCAGCAAGTCCACAGGAATTATGACGGGCTACACCTTC.